These 9 T cell receptor beta chains came from one sample sequenced in a study of T cell responses to AZD1222 COVID-19 vaccine. Libraries were prepared by immunoSEQ multiplex PCR; TCRdb keeps only in-frame clonotypes and omits some of them. This sample has more than 95,000 clones; approximately 88% occur once, and the top ten carry more than 4%. The sample was peripheral blood, taken on day 0 of AZD1222 vaccination. These receptors were collected from an adult in good health.

This chain connects TRBV4-2 to TRBJ1-2; 7 bases agree with TRBD1. This CDR3 has 15 amino acids. CDR1 and CDR2 from the germline V gene are LGHNA and YNFKEQ. The trim removed 2 bases at V and 0 bases at J, leaving 3 bases unmatched. CDR3: CASSQMGQSNYGYTF. CDR3 nucleotide sequence: TGTGCCAGCAGCCAAATGGGACAGTCTAACTATGGCTACACCTTC.

The CDR3 nucleotides read TGTGCCAGCAGTTCGTTCAGTAGTCAGCCCCAGCATTTT. Translated: CASSSFSSQPQHF. The V call is TRBV6-5, the J call TRBJ1-5, with D unclear. Trimming took 4 bases from V and 6 from J, leaving 10 bases between them. Germline-derived CDR1 and CDR2 are MNHEY and SVGAGI. This CDR3 region has 13 residues.

This clone was picked up one time. Other nucleotide sequences from this sample produce the same CDR3. CDR3 in amino acids: CSVLLSYEQYF. The DNA for the CDR3 is TGCAGCGTCCTCCTAAGCTACGAGCAGTACTTC. The chain links TRBV29-1 to TRBJ2-7; D remains unclear. The length of the CDR3 is 11 residues. The V gene lost 6 bases and the J gene lost 3 bases, with 9 bases spanning the gap. Germline CDR1 is SQVTM and CDR2 is ANQGSEA.

The gene calls are TRBV29-1 and TRBJ1-3; D gene ambiguous. The CDR3 totals 14 residues. Germline loops: CDR1 SQVTM, CDR2 ANQGSEA. Trimming removed 0 bases from V and 6 bases from J, with 12 bases in between. The CDR3 region has the DNA TGCAGCGTTGAAGATCCTCCGTCCTCAAACACCATATATTTT. The encoded protein is CSVEDPPSSNTIYF.

The sample holds one count of this clone. The chain is built from TRBV5-1 and TRBJ1-2, with D uncertain. The length of the CDR3 is 15 residues. Germline CDR1 reads SGHRS; CDR2 reads YFSETQ. Trimming took 4 bases from V and 2 from J, leaving 15 bases between them. In DNA, the CDR3 is TGCGCCAGCAGCCTGTCGGGCAACGGAAACTATGGCTACACCTTC. This gives the protein CASSLSGNGNYGYTF.

The chain combines TRBV24-1 with TRBJ2-3; D uncertain. Between the trimmed V and J ends, which lost 3 bases and 2 bases, there was a span of 11 bases. The germline V gene encodes CDR1 KGHDR and CDR2 SFDVKD. The CDR3 runs to 15 residues. The CDR3 sequence is CATSDIMGHTDTQYF. The CDR3 DNA follows: TGTGCCACCAGTGATATAATGGGTCACACAGATACGCAGTATTTT.

The chain joins TRBV28 to TRBJ1-1; D call uncertain. Trimming pared 0 bases from V and 0 bases from J, leaving 8 bases between. The CDR3 loop spans 15 amino acids. Germline CDR1 and CDR2: MDHEN and SYDVKM. In nucleotides, the CDR3 is TGTGCCAGCAGTTTATGGTTACATTTGAACACTGAAGCTTTCTTT. It codes for CASSLWLHLNTEAFF.

J is TRBJ2-7 and V is TRBV28; the D is unclear. This CDR3 has 13 amino acids. V lost 8 bases and J lost 2, with 13 bases in between. The germline V gene encodes CDR1 MDHEN and CDR2 SYDVKM. DNA of the CDR3: TGTGCCAGCCACTCCTGGAATCCCTACGAGCAGTACTTC. The encoded protein is CASHSWNPYEQYF. Based on the CDR3 plus reference TRBV28 and TRBJ2-7, the full variable domain is DVKVTQSSRYLVKRTGEKVFLECVQDMDHENMFWYRQDPGLGLRLIYFSYDVKMKEKGDIPEGYSVSREKKERFSLILESASTNQTSMYLCASHSWNPYEQYFGPGTRLTVT.

The chain uses TRBV10-3 and TRBJ1-1; D is perhaps TRBD1 (6 bases). Germline V CDR1 and CDR2: ENHRY, SYGVKD. V lost 10 bases and J lost 6, with 18 bases in between. This CDR3 spans 13 amino acids. CDR3 DNA: TGTGCCACAATGAAACAGGGATCGTCTGAAGCTTTCTTT. Translating it yields CATMKQGSSEAFF.